Below are 18 T cell receptor beta chains sequenced from a single sample in a study of T cell responses to AZD1222 COVID-19 vaccine. Produced via immunoSEQ multiplex PCR; TCRdb's table is partial and in-frame only. Of 95,000 to 150,000 clones in the sample, more than 75% are singletons; the top ten hold roughly 7.7%. Sequences were derived from peripheral blood, sampled on day 0 of AZD1222 vaccination. All receptors derive from an adult in good health.

This clone appeared a single time. The chain recombines TRBV28 with TRBJ2-1, with TRBD1 as a possible D gene (6 bases). V dropped 2 bases and J dropped 7 bases, with 6 bases sitting between them. Germline V gene data show CDR1 as MDHEN and CDR2 as SYDVKM. CDR3 length: 12 residues. CDR3 nucleotide sequence: TGTGCCAGCAGTTTAAGGGGGAATGAGCAGTTCTTC. This encodes CASSLRGNEQFF.

The chain uses TRBV6-5 and TRBJ1-5; a possible D gene is TRBD1 (5 bases). The CDR3 extends over 14 amino acids. V was cut by 0 bases and J by 7 bases, with 10 bases left in between. CDR1 MNHEY and CDR2 SVGAGI come from the germline V gene. Here the CDR3 reads CASSYSGTGQPQHF. CDR3 sequence (DNA): TGTGCCAGCAGTTACTCAGGGACTGGGCAGCCCCAGCATTTT.

CDR3 sequence reads: CASSGRGLSEQFF. Here the CDR3 DNA reads TGTGCCAGCAGTGGGAGGGGACTCAGTGAGCAGTTCTTC. The chain carries TRBV6-2 or TRBV6-3 and TRBJ2-1, with 7 bases that match TRBD2. Unmatched junction bases numbered 7, after V lost 5 bases and J lost 9 bases. Germline values: CDR1 MNHEY, CDR2 SVGEGT. The CDR3 totals 13 residues.

The CDR3 nucleotides are TGTGCCAGCAGCTCCCCAACGGGGGCGTCTTTCTATGGCTACACCTTC. Translating it yields CASSSPTGASFYGYTF. The V call is TRBV28, the J call TRBJ1-2; perhaps TRBD1 as D (6 bases). CDR3 length: 16 residues. Trimming pared 6 bases from V and 4 bases from J, leaving 21 bases between. Germline V gene data show CDR1 as MDHEN and CDR2 as SYDVKM.

The chain has TRBV7-9 and TRBJ2-1; D is unresolved. The V gene lost 1 base and the J gene lost 2 bases, with 9 bases spanning the gap. This CDR3 has 15 residues. The germline CDR1 and CDR2 sequences are SEHNR and FQNEAQ (reference sequence). The CDR3 nucleotides are TGTGCCAGCAGCTTAGGGGTAGGGCCCTACAATGAGCAGTTCTTC. It is translated as CASSLGVGPYNEQFF.

This chain connects TRBV19 to TRBJ1-6, with 7 bases identical to TRBD1. The V segment lost 4 bases and the J segment 8 bases; nucleotides outside the gene matches: 14. The germline V gene has CDR1 LNHDA and CDR2 SQIVND (reference sequence). The CDR3 length is 17 residues. The DNA of the CDR3 is TGTGCCAGTAGTAGAGAACCGGGACAGTTCGGATATTCACCCCTCCACTTT. As protein: CASSREPGQFGYSPLHF.

This rearrangement joins TRBV7-6 to TRBJ2-2; 9 bases match TRBD2. Germline CDR1 and CDR2: SGHVS and FNYEAQ. This CDR3 spans 16 amino acids. Trimming at V came to 1 base and at J to 6 bases, leaving 6 bases not matched to a gene. In DNA, the CDR3 is TGTGCCAGCAGCTTAGAGGCTAGCGGGAATCCCGGGGAGCTGTTTTTT. This encodes CASSLEASGNPGELFF.

The chain recombines TRBV5-1 with TRBJ2-1; D gene uncertain. The length of the CDR3 is 13 residues. Trimming removed 7 bases at V and 10 bases at J, with 18 bases between. Germline V CDR1 and CDR2: SGHRS, YFSETQ. The CDR3 DNA follows: TGCGCCAGCGGCAGACCCCTACAAGGAGAGCAGTTCTTC. This sequence encodes CASGRPLQGEQFF.

This chain connects TRBV11-2 to TRBJ1-3; possibly TRBD1 for D (5 bases). Deletions cut 5 bases from V and 4 bases from J, with 21 bases between. Germline CDR1 SGHAT, CDR2 FQNNGV. The CDR3 consists of 17 residues. The CDR3 bases are TGTGCCAGCAGCCTTACGGGGGACGGTGGTAGGGGAAACACCATATATTTT. It yields the protein CASSLTGDGGRGNTIYF.

The rearrangement links TRBV28 to TRBJ2-1, with 12 bases that match TRBD2. Germline loops: CDR1 MDHEN, CDR2 SYDVKM. V dropped 3 bases and J dropped 2; count of bases not matched to a gene: 20. CDR3 length equals 22 residues. The chain's CDR3 is CASSFTQGPTTRLAGAYNEQFF. DNA of the CDR3: TGTGCCAGCAGTTTCACACAGGGCCCAACCACCCGACTAGCGGGAGCCTACAATGAGCAGTTCTTC.

This rearrangement joins TRBV27 to TRBJ1-4; no reliable D call. V was cut by 2 bases and J by 7 bases, with 14 bases left in between. The CDR3 spans 15 residues. Germline V gives CDR1 MNHEY, CDR2 SMNVEV (reference sequence). In DNA, the CDR3 is TGTGCCAGCAGTTTACGGGGATGGGAGACTGAAAAACTGTTTTTT. Its translation: CASSLRGWETEKLFF.

The chain employs TRBV9 and TRBJ1-2; no definite D call. Trimming removed 0 bases at V and 2 bases at J, with 5 bases between. CDR3 length: 13 amino acids. Germline V gene sequence: CDR1 SGDLS, CDR2 YYNGEE. Here the CDR3 DNA reads TGTGCCAGCAGCGTAGACCGGAACTATGGCTACACCTTC. It encodes CASSVDRNYGYTF.

The chain links TRBV5-4 to TRBJ2-1; 13 bases match TRBD2. The CDR3 covers 17 residues. The germline CDR1 and CDR2 sequences are SGHNT and YYREEE (reference sequence). V shed 3 bases, J shed 2 bases, and the junction held 5 bases outside the gene matches. CDR3 bases: TGTGCCAGCAGCTCCCCGGGACTAGCGGGAACCTACAATGAGCAGTTCTTC. This gives the protein CASSSPGLAGTYNEQFF.

This clone has only a few counts. The genes are TRBV29-1 and TRBJ1-5; perhaps TRBD1 as D (6 bases). The CDR3 consists of 12 residues. Germline lookup yields CDR1 SQVTM and CDR2 ANQGSEA. V lost 6 bases and J lost 8, with 14 bases in between. This chain's CDR3 is CSVGHLGEPQHF. The CDR3 DNA sequence: TGCAGCGTGGGACACCTCGGGGAGCCCCAGCATTTT. Full variable domain (rest looked up from reference TRBV29-1 and TRBJ1-5): SAVISQKPSRDICQRGTSLTIQCQVDSQVTMMFWYRQQPGQSLTLIATANQGSEATYESGFVIDKFPISRPNLTFSTLTVSNMSPEDSSIYLCSVGHLGEPQHFGDGTRLSIL.

This chain connects TRBV6-5 to TRBJ1-1; weak D call: TRBD1 (6 bases). Germline CDR1 MNHEY, CDR2 SVGAGI. Trimming took 10 bases from V and 5 from J, leaving 20 bases between them. The CDR3 is 14 residues long. The CDR3 DNA follows: TGTGCCACTGAGTGGGGGGGCGAGGGAACTGAAGCTTTCTTT. It codes for CATEWGGEGTEAFF.

V gene TRBV9 combines with J gene TRBJ2-7, with D possibly being TRBD2 (5 bases). There are 15 residues in the CDR3. Trimming cost V 4 bases and J 3 bases, with 17 bases left between them. Germline V gene lookup returns CDR1 SGDLS and CDR2 YYNGEE. CDR3 DNA: TGTGCCAGCAGCAGATCCCCTACTAGAGGCTACGAGCAGTACTTC. Translating gives CASSRSPTRGYEQYF.

To note about this clone: At one end, the junction sequence differs from germline, possibly due to a read error. This chain links TRBV24-1 with TRBJ2-3; TRBD1 matches at 7 bases. This CDR3 is 14 amino acids long. Germline loops: CDR1 KGHDR, CDR2 SFDVKD. As DNA, the CDR3 is TGCGCTCCCAAACGTAAGGGGGCAACAGATACGCAGTATTTT. Amino acids: CAPKRKGATDTQYF.

The V call is TRBV6-1, the J call TRBJ2-2; D not resolved. The CDR3 runs 14 residues. The V end was cut by 1 base, the J end by 6 bases, with 9 bases between. In germline, CDR1 is MNHNS, CDR2 SASEGT. In DNA form, the CDR3 reads TGTGCCAGCAGTGAAGTGCTGTACCCCGGGGAGCTGTTTTTT. It yields the protein CASSEVLYPGELFF.